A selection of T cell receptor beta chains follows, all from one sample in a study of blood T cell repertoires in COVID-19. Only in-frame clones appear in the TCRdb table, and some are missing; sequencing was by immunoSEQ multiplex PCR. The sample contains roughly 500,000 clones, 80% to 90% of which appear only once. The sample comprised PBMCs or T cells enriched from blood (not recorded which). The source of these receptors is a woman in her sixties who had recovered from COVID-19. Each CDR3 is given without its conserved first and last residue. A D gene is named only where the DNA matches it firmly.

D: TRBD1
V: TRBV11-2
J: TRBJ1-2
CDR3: ASSPGGYGYT

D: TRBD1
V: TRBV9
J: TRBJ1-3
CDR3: ASSNPRDRISGNTIY

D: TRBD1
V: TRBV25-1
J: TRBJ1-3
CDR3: ASETGGLGGNTIY

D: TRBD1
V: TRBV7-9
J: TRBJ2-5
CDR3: ASSWGQATETQY

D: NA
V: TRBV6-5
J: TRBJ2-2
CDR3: ASSIDSMNTGELF

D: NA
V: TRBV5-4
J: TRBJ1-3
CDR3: ASSQQDSGNTIY

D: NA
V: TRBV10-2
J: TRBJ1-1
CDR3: ASSEPGDEAF

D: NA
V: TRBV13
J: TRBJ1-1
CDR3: ASSLAGLMNTEAF

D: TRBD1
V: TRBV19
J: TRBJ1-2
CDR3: ASSTVRQGRTNYGYT

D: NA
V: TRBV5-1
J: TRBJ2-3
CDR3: ASSVGRDYTQY

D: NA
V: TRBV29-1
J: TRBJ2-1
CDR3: SVDRRGVEQF

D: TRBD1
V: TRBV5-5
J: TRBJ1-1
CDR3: ASSFYPLDRGAEAF

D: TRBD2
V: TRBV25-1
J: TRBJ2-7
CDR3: ASRGGGPGEQY

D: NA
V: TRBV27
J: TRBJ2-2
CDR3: ASSFTGNTGELF

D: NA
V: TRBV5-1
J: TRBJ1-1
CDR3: ASSNDIGGNTEAF

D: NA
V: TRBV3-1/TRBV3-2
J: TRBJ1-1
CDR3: ASSQWSREAF

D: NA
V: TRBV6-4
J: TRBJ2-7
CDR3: ASSPPRGRVSYEQY

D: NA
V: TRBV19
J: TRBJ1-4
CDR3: ASSRGLAEKLF

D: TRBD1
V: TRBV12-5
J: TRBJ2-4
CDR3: ASASDTTGVKNIQY

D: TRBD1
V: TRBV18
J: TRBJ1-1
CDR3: ASSPQAQGSPEAF

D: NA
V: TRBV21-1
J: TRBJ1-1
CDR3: ASSKAEGEAF

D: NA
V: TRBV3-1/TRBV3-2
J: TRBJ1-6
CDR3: ASSQVQGNSPLH

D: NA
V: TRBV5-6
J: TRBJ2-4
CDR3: ASSLEGAKNIQY

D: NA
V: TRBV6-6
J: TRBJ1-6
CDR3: ASNTREGNSPLH

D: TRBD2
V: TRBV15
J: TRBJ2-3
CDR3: ATRRGGADTQY

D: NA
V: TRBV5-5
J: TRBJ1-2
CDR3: ASSSQTGNYGYT

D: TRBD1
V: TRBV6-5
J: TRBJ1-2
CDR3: ASRDPNRGNYGYT

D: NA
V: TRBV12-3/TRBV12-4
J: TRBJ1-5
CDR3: ASSLTRNQPQH

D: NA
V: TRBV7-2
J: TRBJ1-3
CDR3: ASSPAGGVRSGNTIY

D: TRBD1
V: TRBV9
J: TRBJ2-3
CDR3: ASSATGGLDTQY

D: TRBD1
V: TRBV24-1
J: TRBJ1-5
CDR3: ATSSAGGIYQPQH

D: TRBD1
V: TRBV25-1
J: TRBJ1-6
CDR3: ASSEPSTGGYSPLH

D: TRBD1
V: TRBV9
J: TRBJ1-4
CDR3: ASSVTGTNEKLF

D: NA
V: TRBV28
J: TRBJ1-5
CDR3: ASSSRQGLGQPQH

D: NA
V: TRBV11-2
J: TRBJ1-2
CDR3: ASSLGSEHGYT

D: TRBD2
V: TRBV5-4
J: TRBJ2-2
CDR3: ASSSGLAGGHGGELF

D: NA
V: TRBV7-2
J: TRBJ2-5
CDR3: ASSLAGGPETQY

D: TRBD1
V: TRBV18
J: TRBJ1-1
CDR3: ASSPGQGLMNTEAF

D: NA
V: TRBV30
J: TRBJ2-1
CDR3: AWSDVPYNPF

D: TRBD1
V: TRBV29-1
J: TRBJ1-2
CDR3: SVDRGVSYT